These T cell receptor beta chains were read from a single sample in a study of blood T cell repertoires in COVID-19. TCRdb's table, derived via immunoSEQ multiplex PCR, lists solely in-frame clones and lacks some. The table includes 91,000 or so clones, more than 70% detected once. The sequencing sample was made of peripheral blood. The receptors were sampled from a woman aged 55-70 years in a cohort sampled during active or convalescent COVID-19. The CDR3 runs from the conserved cysteine through the conserved F or W. The order of the fields is clone size, V gene, D gene, J gene, CDR3 DNA, CDR3 protein. D genes are given only for firm matches. Not every row has a clone size; where given, it reads once, few, many or a size class.

size: NA
V: TRBV5-1
D: TRBD2
J: TRBJ2-5
DNA: TGCGCCAGCAGTCCCGACACGGGACTAGCGGGAGAGTTCCAAGAGACCCAGTACTTC
CDR3: CASSPDTGLAGEFQETQYF

size: NA
V: TRBV5-1
D: NA
J: TRBJ1-4
DNA: TGCGCCAGCAGCTACGGCGGGAATGAAAAACTGTTTTTT
CDR3: CASSYGGNEKLFF

size: NA
V: TRBV28
D: TRBD1
J: TRBJ2-3
DNA: TGTGCCAGCAGTTTCCCCAGGGGGATCACAGATACGCAGTATTTT
CDR3: CASSFPRGITDTQYF

size: NA
V: TRBV5-4
D: TRBD1
J: TRBJ1-2
DNA: TGTGCCAGCAGCTCCTCCCCTGGACAGGGGATCTATGGCTACACCTTC
CDR3: CASSSSPGQGIYGYTF

size: once
V: TRBV6-5
D: NA
J: TRBJ1-2
DNA: TGTGCCAGCAGTTACCTTGCGGACTCTCGGTATGGCTACACCTTC
CDR3: CASSYLADSRYGYTF

size: NA
V: TRBV27
D: TRBD2
J: TRBJ2-3
DNA: TGTGCCAGCAGTTTATCCGGGGGGGGTACGCAGTATTTT
CDR3: CASSLSGGGTQYF

size: NA
V: TRBV18
D: NA
J: TRBJ2-3
DNA: TGTGCCAGCTCACCCAGGGACACTGGAGATACGCAGTATTTT
CDR3: CASSPRDTGDTQYF

size: NA
V: TRBV11-2
D: NA
J: TRBJ2-2
DNA: TGTGCCAGCAGCTTAAGCCCTTTGAGGGCCGGGGAGCTGTTTTTT
CDR3: CASSLSPLRAGELFF

size: NA
V: TRBV9
D: TRBD1
J: TRBJ1-1
DNA: TGTGCCAGCAGCGCTGGGACAGGTTTGGACACTGAAGCTTTCTTT
CDR3: CASSAGTGLDTEAFF

size: NA
V: TRBV30
D: NA
J: TRBJ1-4
DNA: TGTGCCTGGAGTGGCCTGACAGCACCTAATGAAAAACTGTTTTTT
CDR3: CAWSGLTAPNEKLFF

size: NA
V: TRBV7-9
D: TRBD1
J: TRBJ1-4
DNA: TGTGCCAGCAGCCAGGGACAGGGGAATGAAAAACTGTTTTTT
CDR3: CASSQGQGNEKLFF

size: NA
V: TRBV15
D: NA
J: TRBJ2-5
DNA: TGTGCCACCAGCAGATCAGCCCCGGGCCAGTACTTC
CDR3: CATSRSAPGQYF

size: NA
V: TRBV29-1
D: TRBD2
J: TRBJ2-1
DNA: TGCAGCGTTGCTCCCGGGGGGGGCAATGAGCAGTTCTTC
CDR3: CSVAPGGGNEQFF

size: NA
V: TRBV28
D: NA
J: TRBJ2-7
DNA: TGTGCCTCCCACAGGGATCCCAGCTCCTACGAGCAGTACTTC
CDR3: CASHRDPSSYEQYF

size: few
V: TRBV30
D: TRBD1
J: TRBJ1-6
DNA: TGTGCCTGGAGTGTACGCGGTACAGGGGTAAATTCACCCCTCCACTTT
CDR3: CAWSVRGTGVNSPLHF

size: NA
V: TRBV4-1
D: TRBD1
J: TRBJ1-3
DNA: TGCGCCAGCAGCCAAGCTGGGACAGCCTCCGCTGGAAACACCATATATTTT
CDR3: CASSQAGTASAGNTIYF

size: NA
V: TRBV27
D: NA
J: TRBJ2-1
DNA: TGTGCCAGCAGTTTACCTCAGGCCGGCGCGAATGAGCAGTTCTTC
CDR3: CASSLPQAGANEQFF

size: NA
V: TRBV7-9
D: NA
J: TRBJ1-2
DNA: TGTGCCAGCAGCTCATTCTATGGCTACACCTTC
CDR3: CASSSFYGYTF

size: NA
V: TRBV5-5
D: TRBD1
J: TRBJ2-2
DNA: TGTGCCAGCAGCCTAGGAAACAGGGGTAACACCGGGGAGCTGTTTTTT
CDR3: CASSLGNRGNTGELFF

size: NA
V: TRBV28
D: NA
J: TRBJ2-7
DNA: TGTGCCAGCAGTTTAGGGACTCCGAATTACGAGCAGTACTTC
CDR3: CASSLGTPNYEQYF

size: few
V: TRBV19
D: TRBD2
J: TRBJ2-1
DNA: TGTGCCAGTAGTATGGGGGGGGATTACAATGAGCAGTTCTTC
CDR3: CASSMGGDYNEQFF

size: few
V: TRBV6-5
D: TRBD1
J: TRBJ2-3
DNA: TGTGCCAGCAGTTACTCGGGGACAGGGCGAACAGATACGCAGTATTTT
CDR3: CASSYSGTGRTDTQYF

size: NA
V: TRBV5-1
D: NA
J: TRBJ1-1
DNA: TGCGCCAGCAGCTTGGATGTCATGAACACTGAAGCTTTCTTT
CDR3: CASSLDVMNTEAFF

size: NA
V: TRBV3-1/TRBV3-2
D: TRBD1
J: TRBJ1-2
DNA: TGTGCCAGCAGCCAAGCCCGGACAGGGGGCTTCTATGGCTACACCTTC
CDR3: CASSQARTGGFYGYTF

size: NA
V: TRBV28
D: NA
J: TRBJ1-5
DNA: TGTGCCACAATAGACATCACCAGCAATCAGCCCCAGCATTTT
CDR3: CATIDITSNQPQHF

size: NA
V: TRBV27
D: TRBD2
J: TRBJ2-7
DNA: TGTGCCAGCAGTTTGGCGGGGACTAGCAGCTACGAGCAGTACTTC
CDR3: CASSLAGTSSYEQYF